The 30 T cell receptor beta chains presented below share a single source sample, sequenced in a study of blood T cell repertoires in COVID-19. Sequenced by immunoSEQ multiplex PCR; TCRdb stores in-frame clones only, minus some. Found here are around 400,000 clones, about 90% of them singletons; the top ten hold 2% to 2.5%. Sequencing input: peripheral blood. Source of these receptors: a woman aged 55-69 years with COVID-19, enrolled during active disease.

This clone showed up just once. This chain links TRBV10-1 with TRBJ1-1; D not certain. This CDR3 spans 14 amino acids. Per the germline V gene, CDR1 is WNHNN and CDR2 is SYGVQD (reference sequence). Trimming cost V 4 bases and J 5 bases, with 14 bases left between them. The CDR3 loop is CASSANRVGTEAFF. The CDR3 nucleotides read TGCGCCAGCAGTGCTAATCGGGTTGGGACTGAAGCTTTCTTT.

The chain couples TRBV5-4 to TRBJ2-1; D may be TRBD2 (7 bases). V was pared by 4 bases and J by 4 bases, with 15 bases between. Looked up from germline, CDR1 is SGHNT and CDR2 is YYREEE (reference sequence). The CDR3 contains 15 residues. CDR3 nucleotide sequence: TGTGCCAGCAGCCAAATCAGGGGAGGGTACAATGAGCAGTTCTTC. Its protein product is CASSQIRGGYNEQFF. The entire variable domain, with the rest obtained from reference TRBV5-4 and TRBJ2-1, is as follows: ETGVTQSPTHLIKTRGQQVTLRCSSQSGHNTVSWYQQALGQGPQFIFQYYREEENGRGNFPPRFSGLQFPNYSSELNVNALELDDSALYLCASSQIRGGYNEQFFGPGTRLTVL.

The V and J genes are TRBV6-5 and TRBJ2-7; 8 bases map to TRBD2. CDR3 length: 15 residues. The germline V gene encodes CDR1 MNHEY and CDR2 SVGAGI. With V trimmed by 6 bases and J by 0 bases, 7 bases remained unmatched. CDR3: CASSPGRASSYEQYF. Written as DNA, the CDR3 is TGTGCCAGCAGCCCCGGGAGGGCGAGCTCCTACGAGCAGTACTTC.

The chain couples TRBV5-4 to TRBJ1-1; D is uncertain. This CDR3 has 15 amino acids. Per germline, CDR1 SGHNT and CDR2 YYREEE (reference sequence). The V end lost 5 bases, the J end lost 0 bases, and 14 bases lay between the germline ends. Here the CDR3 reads CASRPQAQVNTEAFF. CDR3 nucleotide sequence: TGTGCCAGCAGGCCCCAGGCCCAGGTGAACACTGAAGCTTTCTTT.

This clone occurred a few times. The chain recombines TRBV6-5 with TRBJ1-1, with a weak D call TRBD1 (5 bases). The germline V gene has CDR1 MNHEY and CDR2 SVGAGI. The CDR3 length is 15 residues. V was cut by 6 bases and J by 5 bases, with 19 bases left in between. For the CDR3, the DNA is TGTGCCAGCAGCCGTACAGGATCCCCGAGGACTGAAGCTTTCTTT. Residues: CASSRTGSPRTEAFF.

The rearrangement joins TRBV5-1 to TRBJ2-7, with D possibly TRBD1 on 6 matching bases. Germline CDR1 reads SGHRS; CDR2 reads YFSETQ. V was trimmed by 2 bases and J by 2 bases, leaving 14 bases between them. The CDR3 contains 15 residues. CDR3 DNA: TGCGCCAGCAGCTTCACAGGGTATGGGGCCTACGAGCAGTACTTC. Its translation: CASSFTGYGAYEQYF.

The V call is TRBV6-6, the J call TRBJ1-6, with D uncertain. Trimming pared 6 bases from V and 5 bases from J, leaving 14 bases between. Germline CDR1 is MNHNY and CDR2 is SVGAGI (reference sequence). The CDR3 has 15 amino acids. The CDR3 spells CASRFGGGDNSPLHF. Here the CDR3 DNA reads TGTGCCAGCAGGTTCGGAGGAGGTGATAATTCACCCCTCCACTTT.

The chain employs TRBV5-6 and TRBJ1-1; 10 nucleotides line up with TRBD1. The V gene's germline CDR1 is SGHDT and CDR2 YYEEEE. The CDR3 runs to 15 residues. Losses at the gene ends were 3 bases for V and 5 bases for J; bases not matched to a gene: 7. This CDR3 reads CASSSGTGAITEAFF. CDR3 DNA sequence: TGTGCCAGCAGCTCCGGGACAGGGGCGATTACTGAAGCTTTCTTT.

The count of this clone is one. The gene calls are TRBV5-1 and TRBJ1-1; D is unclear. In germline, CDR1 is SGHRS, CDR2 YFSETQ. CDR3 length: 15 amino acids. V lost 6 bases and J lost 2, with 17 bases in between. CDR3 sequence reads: CASTFLPGVNTEAFF. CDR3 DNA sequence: TGCGCCAGCACCTTCTTACCCGGGGTAAACACTGAAGCTTTCTTT.

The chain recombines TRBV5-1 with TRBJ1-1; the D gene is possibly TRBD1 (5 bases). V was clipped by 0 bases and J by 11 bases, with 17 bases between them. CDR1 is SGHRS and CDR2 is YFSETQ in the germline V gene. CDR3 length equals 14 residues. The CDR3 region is CASSLDLSGSGAFF. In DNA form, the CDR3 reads TGCGCCAGCAGCTTGGATTTATCAGGGTCCGGGGCTTTCTTT.

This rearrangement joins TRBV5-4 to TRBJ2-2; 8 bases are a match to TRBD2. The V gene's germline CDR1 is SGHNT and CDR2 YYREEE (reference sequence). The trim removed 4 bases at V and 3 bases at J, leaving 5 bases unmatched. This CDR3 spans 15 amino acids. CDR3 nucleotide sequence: TGTGCCAGCAGCCGTAGCGGGGTGTACACCGGGGAGCTGTTTTTT. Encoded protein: CASSRSGVYTGELFF.

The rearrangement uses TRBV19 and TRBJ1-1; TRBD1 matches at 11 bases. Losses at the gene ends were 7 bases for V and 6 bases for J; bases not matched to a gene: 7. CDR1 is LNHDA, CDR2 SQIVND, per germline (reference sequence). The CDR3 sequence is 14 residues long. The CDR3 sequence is CASTKGQGGAEAFF. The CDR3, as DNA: TGTGCCAGTACCAAGGGACAGGGGGGGGCTGAAGCTTTCTTT.

The CDR3 is CASSRDRGNSPLHF. DNA for the CDR3: TGTGCCAGTAGTCGGGACAGGGGGAATTCACCCCTCCACTTT. This chain joins TRBV19 and TRBJ1-6; the match to TRBD1 covers 11 bases. Germline CDR1 and CDR2: LNHDA and SQIVND (reference sequence). Trimming at V came to 5 bases and at J to 7 bases, leaving 1 base not matched to a gene. There are 14 residues in the CDR3.

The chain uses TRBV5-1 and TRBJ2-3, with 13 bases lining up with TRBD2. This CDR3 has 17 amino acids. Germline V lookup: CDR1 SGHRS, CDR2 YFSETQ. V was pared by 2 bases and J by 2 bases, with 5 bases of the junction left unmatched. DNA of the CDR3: TGCGCCAGCAGCTTCCGGACTAGCGGGGGCCTCACAGATACGCAGTATTTT. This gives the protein CASSFRTSGGLTDTQYF. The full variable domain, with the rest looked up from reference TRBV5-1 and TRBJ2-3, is KAGVTQTPRYLIKTRGQQVTLSCSPISGHRSVSWYQQTPGQGLQFLFEYFSETQRNKGNFPGRFSGRQFSNSRSEMNVSTLELGDSALYLCASSFRTSGGLTDTQYFGPGTRLTVL.

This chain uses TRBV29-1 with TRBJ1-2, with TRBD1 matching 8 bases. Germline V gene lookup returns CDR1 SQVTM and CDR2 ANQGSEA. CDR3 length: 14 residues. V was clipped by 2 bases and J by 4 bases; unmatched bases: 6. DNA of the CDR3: TGCAGCGTTGAATCCGACGGACAGGGCTATGGCTACACCTTC. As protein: CSVESDGQGYGYTF.

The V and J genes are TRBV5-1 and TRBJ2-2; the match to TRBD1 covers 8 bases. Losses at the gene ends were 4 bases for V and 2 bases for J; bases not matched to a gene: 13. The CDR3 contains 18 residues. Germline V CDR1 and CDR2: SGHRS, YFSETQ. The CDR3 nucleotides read TGCGCCAGCAGCCCCCCCGTAACAGGGGGGATTAACACCGGGGAGCTGTTTTTT. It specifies CASSPPVTGGINTGELFF.

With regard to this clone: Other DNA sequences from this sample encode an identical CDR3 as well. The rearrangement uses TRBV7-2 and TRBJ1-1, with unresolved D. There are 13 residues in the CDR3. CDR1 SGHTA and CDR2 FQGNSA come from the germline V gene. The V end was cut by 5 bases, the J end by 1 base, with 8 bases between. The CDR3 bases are TGTGCCAGCAGCACCGGGAGGAACACTGAAGCTTTCTTT. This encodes CASSTGRNTEAFF.

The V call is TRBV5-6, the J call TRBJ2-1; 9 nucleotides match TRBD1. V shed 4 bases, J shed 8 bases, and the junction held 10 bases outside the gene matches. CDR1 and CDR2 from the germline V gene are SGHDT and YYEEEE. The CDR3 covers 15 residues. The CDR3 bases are TGTGCCAGCAGCGCCCGGGACAGGGCTATCTATGAGCAGTTCTTC. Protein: CASSARDRAIYEQFF.

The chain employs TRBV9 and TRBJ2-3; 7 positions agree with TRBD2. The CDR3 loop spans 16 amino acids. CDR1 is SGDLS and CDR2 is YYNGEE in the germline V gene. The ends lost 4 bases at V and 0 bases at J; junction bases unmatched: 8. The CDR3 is CASSPQAGTSTDTQYF. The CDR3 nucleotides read TGTGCCAGCAGCCCGCAAGCGGGGACTAGCACAGATACGCAGTATTTT. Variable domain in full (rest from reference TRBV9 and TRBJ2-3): DSGVTQTPKHLITATGQRVTLRCSPRSGDLSVYWYQQSLDQGLQFLIQYYNGEERAKGNILERFSAQQFPDLHSELNLSSLELGDSALYFCASSPQAGTSTDTQYFGPGTRLTVL.

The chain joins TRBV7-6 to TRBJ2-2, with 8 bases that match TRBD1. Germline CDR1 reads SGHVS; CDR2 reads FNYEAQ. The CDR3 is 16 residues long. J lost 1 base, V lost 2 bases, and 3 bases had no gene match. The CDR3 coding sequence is TGTGCCAGCAGCTTATCAGGGGGCGGGAACACCGGGGAGCTGTTTTTT. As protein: CASSLSGGGNTGELFF.

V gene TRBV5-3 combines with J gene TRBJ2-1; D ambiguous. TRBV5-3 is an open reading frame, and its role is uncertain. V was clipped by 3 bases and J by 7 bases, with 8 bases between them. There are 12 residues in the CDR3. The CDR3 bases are TGTGCCAGAAGCTGGCCGGAGAATGAGCAGTTCTTC. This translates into CARSWPENEQFF.

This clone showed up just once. The CDR3 DNA reads as TGTGCCACTCGGACAGGGGGGAACACAGATACGCAGTATTTT. Residues: CATRTGGNTDTQYF. The chain combines TRBV19 with TRBJ2-3; 10 bases are a match to TRBD1. Per the germline V gene, CDR1 is LNHDA and CDR2 is SQIVND (reference sequence). This CDR3 has 14 amino acids. After removal of 10 bases from V and 2 bases from J, the junction contained 6 bases not matched to a gene.

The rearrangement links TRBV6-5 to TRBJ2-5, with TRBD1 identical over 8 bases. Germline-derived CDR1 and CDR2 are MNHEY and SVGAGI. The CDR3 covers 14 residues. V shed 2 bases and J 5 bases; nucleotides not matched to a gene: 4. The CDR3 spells CASSYGTGRETQYF. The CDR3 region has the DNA TGTGCCAGCAGTTACGGGACAGGACGGGAGACCCAGTACTTC.

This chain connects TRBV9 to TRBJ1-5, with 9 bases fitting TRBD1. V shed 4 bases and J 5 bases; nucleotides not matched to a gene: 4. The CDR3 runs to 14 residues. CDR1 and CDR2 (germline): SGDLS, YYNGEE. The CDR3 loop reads CASSFTGGDQPQHF. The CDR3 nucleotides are TGTGCCAGCAGCTTCACAGGGGGCGATCAGCCCCAGCATTTT. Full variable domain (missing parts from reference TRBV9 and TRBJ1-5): DSGVTQTPKHLITATGQRVTLRCSPRSGDLSVYWYQQSLDQGLQFLIQYYNGEERAKGNILERFSAQQFPDLHSELNLSSLELGDSALYFCASSFTGGDQPQHFGDGTRLSIL.

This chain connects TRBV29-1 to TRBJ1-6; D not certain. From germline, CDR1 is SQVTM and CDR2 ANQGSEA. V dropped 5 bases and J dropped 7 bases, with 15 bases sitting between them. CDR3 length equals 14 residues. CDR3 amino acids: CSVKVKGGNSPLHF. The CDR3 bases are TGCAGCGTTAAAGTGAAGGGAGGAAATTCACCCCTCCACTTT.

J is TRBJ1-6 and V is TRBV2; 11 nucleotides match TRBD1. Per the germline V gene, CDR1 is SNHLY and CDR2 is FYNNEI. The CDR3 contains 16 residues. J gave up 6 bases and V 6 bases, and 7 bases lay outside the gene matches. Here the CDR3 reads CASRYGQGAANSPLHF. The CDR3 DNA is TGTGCCAGCAGATATGGACAGGGGGCGGCTAATTCACCCCTCCACTTT.

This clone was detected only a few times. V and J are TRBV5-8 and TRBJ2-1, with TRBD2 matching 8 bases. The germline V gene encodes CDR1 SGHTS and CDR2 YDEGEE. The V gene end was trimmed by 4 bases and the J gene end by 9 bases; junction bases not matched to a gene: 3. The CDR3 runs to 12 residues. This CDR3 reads CASSALAVEQFF. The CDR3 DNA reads TGTGCCAGCAGCGCACTAGCGGTTGAGCAGTTCTTC.

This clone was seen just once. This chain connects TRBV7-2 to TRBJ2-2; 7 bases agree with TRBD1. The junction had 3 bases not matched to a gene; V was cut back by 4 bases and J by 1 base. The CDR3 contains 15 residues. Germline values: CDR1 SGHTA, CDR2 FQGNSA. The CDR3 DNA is TGTGCCAGCAGCTCGACAGGGAGGAACACCGGGGAGCTGTTTTTT. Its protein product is CASSSTGRNTGELFF.

The CDR3 loop reads CASSRSNQPQHF. The DNA of the CDR3 is TGTGCCAGTAGCCGTAGCAATCAGCCCCAGCATTTT. J is TRBJ1-5 and V is TRBV19; D remains unclear. Trimming cost V 6 bases and J 0 bases, with 3 bases left between them. This CDR3 region has 12 residues. Germline lookup yields CDR1 LNHDA and CDR2 SQIVND (reference sequence).

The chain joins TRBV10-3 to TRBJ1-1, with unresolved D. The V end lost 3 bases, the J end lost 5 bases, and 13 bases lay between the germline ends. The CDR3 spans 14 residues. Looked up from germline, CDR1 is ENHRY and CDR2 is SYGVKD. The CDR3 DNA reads TGTGCCATCAGTGATCGCGGTTTGGCGACTGAAGCTTTCTTT. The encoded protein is CAISDRGLATEAFF.